These 15 T cell receptor beta chains originate from one sample sequenced in a study of regulatory and conventional T cells in RAG deficiency. Conventional CD4+ T cells were sorted from blood as CD25-low CD127-high cells. Assay used: immunoSEQ multiplex PCR; TCRdb lists only in-frame clones, some missing. This table has some 21,000 clones, 85% to 95% appearing once. These data also formed part of another study, on regulatory T cells. That work contributes: Primers: 52 TRBV forward and 13 TRBJ reverse.

The sequenced sample was CD4+ T cells sorted from blood. These receptors were taken from a human donor in good health.

The chain combines TRBV6-5 with TRBJ2-5, with TRBD1 matching 7 bases. Near its end, the DNA agrees better with TRBJ2-7, so the J call may be wrong. In germline, CDR1 is MNHEY, CDR2 SVGAGI. There are 13 residues in the CDR3. CDR3 protein: CASSSPGGYEQYF. As DNA, the CDR3 is TGTGCCAGCAGTTCCCCAGGGGGCTACGAGCAGTACTTC.

The chain joins TRBV7-9 to TRBJ1-1; 8 positions agree with TRBD1. The V gene end was trimmed by 5 bases and the J gene end by 3 bases; junction bases not matched to a gene: 8. Germline lookup yields CDR1 SEHNR and CDR2 FQNEAQ (reference sequence). The CDR3 sequence is 15 residues long. CDR3 DNA: TGTGCCAGCAGCACAAGGACAGGGCGGGACACTGAAGCTTTCTTT. Translated: CASSTRTGRDTEAFF.

This clone has a handful of counts. This chain joins TRBV25-1 and TRBJ1-2, with 7 bases identical to TRBD1. Trimming removed 4 bases from V and 4 bases from J; junction bases left unmatched: 6. CDR3 length equals 14 residues. Germline V CDR1 and CDR2: MGHDK, SYGVNS. The CDR3 bases are TGTGCCAGCAGTGGGGGGACAGTTCGCTATGGCTACACCTTC. It encodes CASSGGTVRYGYTF.

The CDR3 loop is CASSLYHEQYF. CDR3 bases: TGTGCCAGCAGTTTGTACCACGAGCAGTACTTC. The chain employs TRBV28 and TRBJ2-7; D is ambiguous. The germline V gene has CDR1 MDHEN and CDR2 SYDVKM. This CDR3 contains 11 residues. Trimming took off 3 bases at V and 5 bases at J, with 5 bases between the two ends.

This chain connects TRBV4-1 to TRBJ2-3; 7 nucleotides agree with TRBD2. CDR3 length: 14 residues. With V trimmed by 4 bases and J by 8 bases, 9 bases remained unmatched. The germline CDR1 and CDR2 sequences are MGHRA and YSYEKL. The CDR3, as DNA: TGCGCCAGCAGCCCACGGACTAGTGCTCCTACGCAGTATTTT. Its translation is CASSPRTSAPTQYF.

The CDR3 here is CASTVGVGQPQHF. In DNA, the CDR3 is TGTGCCAGTACAGTAGGGGTGGGTCAGCCCCAGCATTTT. This chain links TRBV19 with TRBJ1-5; D possibly corresponds to TRBD1 (5 bases). Germline lookup yields CDR1 LNHDA and CDR2 SQIVND (reference sequence). Between the trimmed V and J ends, which lost 7 bases and 6 bases, there was a span of 13 bases. The CDR3 extends over 13 amino acids.

The chain links TRBV14 to TRBJ2-3; weak D call: TRBD2 (6 bases). Germline V lookup: CDR1 SGHDN, CDR2 FVKESK. V was clipped by 0 bases and J by 2 bases, with 18 bases between them. The CDR3 spans 18 residues. The CDR3 sequence is CASSQEATRSDTTDTQYF. CDR3 in DNA: TGTGCCAGCAGCCAAGAGGCGACTAGAAGCGATACCACAGATACGCAGTATTTT.

The V gene is TRBV5-1, the J gene TRBJ2-2, with D possibly TRBD1 on 5 matching bases. V dropped 4 bases and J dropped 0 bases, with 19 bases sitting between them. The length of the CDR3 is 18 residues. Per the germline V gene, CDR1 is SGHRS and CDR2 is YFSETQ. Here the CDR3 DNA reads TGCGCCAGCAGCCCACGACAATTGACAGCCGCGAACACCGGGGAGCTGTTTTTT. Its protein product is CASSPRQLTAANTGELFF. The full variable domain, with the rest looked up from reference TRBV5-1 and TRBJ2-2, is KAGVTQTPRYLIKTRGQQVTLSCSPISGHRSVSWYQQTPGQGLQFLFEYFSETQRNKGNFPGRFSGRQFSNSRSEMNVSTLELGDSALYLCASSPRQLTAANTGELFFGEGSRLTVL.

This chain links TRBV19 with TRBJ1-5; 7 nucleotides line up with TRBD1. V shed 6 bases and J 3 bases; nucleotides not matched to a gene: 5. Germline V gene lookup returns CDR1 LNHDA and CDR2 SQIVND (reference sequence). The CDR3 consists of 14 residues. The CDR3 DNA reads TGTGCCAGTAGGGACAGGAGTTACAATCAGCCCCAGCATTTT. It specifies CASRDRSYNQPQHF.

The CDR3 sequence is CASSHAPRGLGGNQPQHF. The DNA of the CDR3 is TGTGCCAGCTCACACGCTCCCCGGGGACTTGGGGGCAATCAGCCCCAGCATTTT. The chain is built from TRBV18 and TRBJ1-5, with D possibly matching TRBD1 (5 bases). V lost 4 bases to trimming and J lost 2 bases, with 21 bases between them. From germline, CDR1 is KGHSH and CDR2 LQKENI. The CDR3 is 18 residues long. The whole variable domain, remainder taken from reference TRBV18 and TRBJ1-5, is NAGVMQNPRHLVRRRGQEARLRCSPMKGHSHVYWYRQLPEEGLKFMVYLQKENIIDESGMPKERFSAEFPKEGPSILRIQQVVRGDSAAYFCASSHAPRGLGGNQPQHFGDGTRLSIL.

This chain connects TRBV18 to TRBJ1-4; D might be TRBD1 (6 bases). The germline CDR1 and CDR2 sequences are KGHSH and LQKENI. The CDR3 is made up of 15 amino acids. V was shortened by 4 bases and J by 4 bases, with 13 bases between the two germline ends. The CDR3: CASSLQTGGNEKLFF. The CDR3 DNA is TGTGCCAGCTCACTACAGACAGGAGGTAATGAAAAACTGTTTTTT.

The chain carries TRBV4-2 and TRBJ2-3; D is uncertain. Trimming removed 0 bases from V and 2 bases from J, with 9 bases in between. In germline, CDR1 is LGHNA, CDR2 YNFKEQ. This CDR3 has 15 residues. CDR3 in amino acids: CASSQDLLVTDTQYF. The CDR3 DNA follows: TGTGCCAGCAGCCAAGATCTGCTAGTCACAGATACGCAGTATTTT.

This rearrangement joins TRBV5-6 to TRBJ1-1, with D perhaps matching TRBD1 (5 bases). The V end lost 4 bases, the J end lost 3 bases, and 10 bases lay between the germline ends. The CDR3 has 13 residues. CDR1 and CDR2 (germline): SGHDT, YYEEEE. CDR3 sequence: CASSPDTDTEAFF. In DNA form, the CDR3 reads TGTGCCAGCAGCCCGGACACGGACACTGAAGCTTTCTTT.

V is TRBV10-2 and J is TRBJ2-3; 8 bases map to TRBD2. J lost 1 base, V lost 6 bases, and 0 bases had no gene match. Germline V lookup: CDR1 WSHSY, CDR2 SAAADI. The CDR3 runs 13 residues. CDR3 DNA: TGCGCCAGCAGACTAGCGGGCACAGATACGCAGTATTTT. This codes for CASRLAGTDTQYF.

This clone was observed a single time. V and J are TRBV6-5 and TRBJ2-6; D may be TRBD2 (7 bases). Germline lookup yields CDR1 MNHEY and CDR2 SVGAGI. CDR3 length: 15 residues. Trimming removed 5 bases from V and 4 bases from J, with 12 bases in between. CDR3 coding DNA: TGTGCCAGCAGTAGGGGGGGCACCGGGGCCAACGTCCTGACTTTC. It codes for CASSRGGTGANVLTF.